The source of this TCR beta chain is a study of beta chain features in type 1 diabetes. The germline V gene has CDR1 SGHTA and CDR2 FQGTGA. Trimming removed 7 bases at V and 6 bases at J, with 13 bases between. There are 14 residues in the CDR3. This clone was seen a few times. Of the isolated RNA, all was reverse transcribed, and so the sequenced material was expressed TCRB transcripts. There were some 3.6 million reads on average in the naive, central memory and regulatory T cell samples. Sequencing was performed with immunoSEQ multiplex PCR; in TCRdb, only in-frame clones are kept and a portion is missing. The table records about 620,000 clones, roughly 15% of them present only once.

This chain connects TRBV7-3 to TRBJ1-6, with D hard to call. This TCR derives from a man aged 18 to 35 in good health. The sequencing sample was made of naive CD4+ T cells from blood. The CDR3 nucleotides are TGTGCCAGCAAAGAAGGATTCCTTAATTCACCCCTCCACTTT. Its translation is CASKEGFLNSPLHF.